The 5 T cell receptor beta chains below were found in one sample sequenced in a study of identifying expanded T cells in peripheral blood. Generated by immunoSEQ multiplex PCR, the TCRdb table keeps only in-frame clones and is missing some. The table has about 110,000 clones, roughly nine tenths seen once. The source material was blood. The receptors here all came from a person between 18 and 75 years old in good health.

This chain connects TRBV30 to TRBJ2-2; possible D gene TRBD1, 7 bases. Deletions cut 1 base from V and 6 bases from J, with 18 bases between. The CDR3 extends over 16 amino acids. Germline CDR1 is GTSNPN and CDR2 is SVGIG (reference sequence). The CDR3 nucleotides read TGTGCCTGGAGTGATAACAGGGGAGGCTTAGCCGGGGAGCTGTTTTTT. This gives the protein CAWSDNRGGLAGELFF. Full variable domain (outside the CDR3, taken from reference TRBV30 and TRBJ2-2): SQTIHQWPATLVQPVGSPLSLECTVEGTSNPNLYWYRQAAGRGLQLLFYSVGIGQISSEVPQNLSASRPQDRQFILSSKKLLLSDSGFYLCAWSDNRGGLAGELFFGEGSRLTVL.

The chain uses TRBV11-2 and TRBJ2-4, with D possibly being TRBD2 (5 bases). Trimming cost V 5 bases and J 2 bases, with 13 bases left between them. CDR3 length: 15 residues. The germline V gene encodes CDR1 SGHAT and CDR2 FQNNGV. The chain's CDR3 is CASSPPGVTKNIQYF. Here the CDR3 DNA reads TGTGCCAGCAGCCCGCCCGGGGTAACCAAAAACATTCAGTACTTC.

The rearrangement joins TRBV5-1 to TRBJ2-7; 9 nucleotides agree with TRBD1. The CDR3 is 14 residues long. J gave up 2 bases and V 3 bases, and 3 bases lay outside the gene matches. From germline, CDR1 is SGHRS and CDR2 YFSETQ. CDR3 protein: CASSWDRATYEQYF. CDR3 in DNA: TGCGCCAGCAGCTGGGACAGGGCCACCTACGAGCAGTACTTC.

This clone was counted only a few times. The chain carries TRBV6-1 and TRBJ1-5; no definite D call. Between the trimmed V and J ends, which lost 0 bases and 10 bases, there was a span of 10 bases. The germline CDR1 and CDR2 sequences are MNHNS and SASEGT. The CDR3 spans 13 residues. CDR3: CASSEAWTNPQHF. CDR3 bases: TGTGCCAGCAGTGAAGCTTGGACCAACCCCCAGCATTTT.

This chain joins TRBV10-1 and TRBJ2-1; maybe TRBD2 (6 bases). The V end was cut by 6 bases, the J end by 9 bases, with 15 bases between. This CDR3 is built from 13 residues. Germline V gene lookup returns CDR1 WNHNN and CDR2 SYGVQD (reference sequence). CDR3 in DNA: TGCGCCAGCAGGGGGACTGGGGGTGGTGAGCAGTTCTTC. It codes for CASRGTGGGEQFF.